The rows below give T cell receptor beta chains drawn from one sample of a study of cytomegalovirus exposure and HLA in healthy donors. This table comes from immunoSEQ multiplex PCR, and its TCRdb copy is limited to in-frame clones, with some not included. This sample yields a few hundred thousand clones, of which 80% are seen a single time; roughly 0.3% belongs to the top ten. Sequencing was done on a sample of PBMCs. The receptors here all came from a girl aged 2 to 9 in good health and CMV-seronegative. The CDR3 runs from the conserved cysteine through the conserved F or W. The D gene is left open where the match is weak. Size values are once, few and many counts, or a class for expanded clones, and some rows have none.

J gene	clone size	V gene	D gene	CDR3 DNA	CDR3 protein
TRBJ2-7	-	TRBV6-6	TRBD2	TGTGCCAGCAGTTACGAGCTGGCGGGGGGGCTCAACGAGCAGTACTTC	CASSYELAGGLNEQYF
TRBJ2-7	-	TRBV28	-	TGTGCCAGCAGCAAAGGGGGAGCTTACTACGAGCAGTACTTC	CASSKGGAYYEQYF
TRBJ2-7	-	TRBV28	TRBD2	TGTGCCAGCAGTTTAGTGGCTAGCGGGGGGTTCGAGCAGTACTTC	CASSLVASGGFEQYF
TRBJ2-7	few	TRBV7-2	-	TGTGCCAGCAGCTACCAGGTGGGGGCGAGATTCTCCTACGAGCAGTACTTC	CASSYQVGARFSYEQYF
TRBJ2-5	-	TRBV11-2	-	TGTGCCAGCAGCTTAGGACAGGTTCTGTACCAAGAGACCCAGTACTTC	CASSLGQVLYQETQYF
TRBJ2-7	-	TRBV5-1	TRBD2	TGCGCCAGCAGCCCGGGACTAGCGGGGGGGCCGTCGTACGAGCAGTACTTC	CASSPGLAGGPSYEQYF
TRBJ2-3	-	TRBV29-1	TRBD1	TGCAGCGTTGAAGATCTAAGGGGACAGGGGGCGGCAGATACGCAGTATTTT	CSVEDLRGQGAADTQYF
TRBJ2-3	-	TRBV5-1	TRBD2	TGCGCCAGCAGCTTGGCCGGGACTAGGGGCACAGATACGCAGTATTTT	CASSLAGTRGTDTQYF
TRBJ1-5	-	TRBV15	-	TGTGCCACCAGCAGAGACAGGGGTTGGGGCAATCAGCCCCAGCATTTT	CATSRDRGWGNQPQHF
TRBJ2-7	-	TRBV7-6	TRBD2	TGTGCCAGCAGCTCCCGCCTAGCGGGAGTCTCCTCCTACGAGCAGTACTTC	CASSSRLAGVSSYEQYF
TRBJ2-1	-	TRBV12-1	-	TGTGCCAAATTGTGGGCCAGGGGGGATAAGTCGGACAATGAGCAGTTCTTC	CAKLWARGDKSDNEQFF
TRBJ1-6	-	TRBV7-8	TRBD1	TGTGCCAGCAGCTTACCGACAGGGGAAATACTAAATTCACCCCTCCACTTT	CASSLPTGEILNSPLHF
TRBJ2-3	-	TRBV12-5	-	TGTGCTAGTGGTCCCTGGGCGGATACGCAGTATTTT	CASGPWADTQYF
TRBJ2-1	once	TRBV7-8	-	TGTGCCAGCAGCCAAAGTTTACCAGGACACCTCTACAATGAGCAGTTCTTC	CASSQSLPGHLYNEQFF
TRBJ2-7	once	TRBV28	-	TGTGCCAGCAGTTTCAGTCTCGGGTCCGAGCAGTACTTC	CASSFSLGSEQYF
TRBJ1-5	-	TRBV5-1	-	TGCGCCAGCAGCTTGGTTGGACAGCCCAATCAGCCCCAGCATTTT	CASSLVGQPNQPQHF
TRBJ1-2	-	TRBV6-1	-	TGTGCCAGCAGTGAACCGGGAGATCCAAGATATGGCTACACCTTC	CASSEPGDPRYGYTF
TRBJ2-7	-	TRBV4-1	TRBD1	TGCGCCAGCAGCCAGCTCTGGGACAGGACATACGAGCAGTACTTC	CASSQLWDRTYEQYF
TRBJ1-3	-	TRBV6-1	-	TGTGCCAGCGCCCTAGCTGACTCTGGAAACACCATATATTTT	CASALADSGNTIYF
TRBJ2-7	-	TRBV7-9	-	TGTGCCAGCAGCTTAGGAGAGCCAATGGGGCAGACCTACGAGCAGTACTTC	CASSLGEPMGQTYEQYF
TRBJ2-1	-	TRBV7-3	TRBD2	TGTGCCAGCGGGGGGGGACTAGCGGTACATGAGCAGTTCTTC	CASGGGLAVHEQFF
TRBJ1-2	-	TRBV9	-	TGTGCCAGCAGCGTAGACCGGGACATAGGTACGTTCTATGGCTACACCTTC	CASSVDRDIGTFYGYTF
TRBJ2-7	-	TRBV4-1	-	TGCGCCAGCAGCCAAGATCGCGGATACCTCTCCTACGAGCAGTACTTC	CASSQDRGYLSYEQYF
TRBJ2-3	-	TRBV2	-	TGTGCCAGCAGTGAAGCAGGGGAATCCACGCAGTATTTT	CASSEAGESTQYF
TRBJ1-4	-	TRBV19	-	TGTGCCAGTAGTATAGGCGATGGGGACACCTTCTTTTTT	CASSIGDGDTFFF
TRBJ2-7	-	TRBV5-1	-	TGCGCCAGCAGTAGTTCCAACGAGCAGTACTTC	CASSSSNEQYF
TRBJ2-7	-	TRBV28	-	TGTGCCAGCAGTTCTGCCTCACACTACGAGCAGTACTTC	CASSSASHYEQYF
TRBJ1-5	-	TRBV27	-	TGTGCCAGCAGTTTATGGGGAGATAGCAATCAGCCCCAGCATTTT	CASSLWGDSNQPQHF
TRBJ2-3	-	TRBV5-6	-	TGTGCCAGCAGCAAGGACAGCTACACAGATACGCAGTATTTT	CASSKDSYTDTQYF
TRBJ2-1	once	TRBV2	-	TGTGCCAGCAGGCAAGAAGGCGGTTACAATGAGCAGTTCTTC	CASRQEGGYNEQFF
TRBJ1-4	-	TRBV30	-	TGTGCCTGGAGCCCAATCAATGAAAAACTGTTTTTT	CAWSPINEKLFF
TRBJ1-6	-	TRBV18	TRBD1	TGTGCCAGCTCCTCGAACAGGGGCGCGGGGAATTCACCCCTCCACTTT	CASSSNRGAGNSPLHF
TRBJ2-1	-	TRBV6-5	-	TGTGCCAGCAGTTACACGAGACAGTTTTTCAATGAGCAGTTCTTC	CASSYTRQFFNEQFF
TRBJ1-3	-	TRBV4-1	-	TGCGCCAGCAGCCAAGAGAGTCTGGGAAACACCATATATTTT	CASSQESLGNTIYF
TRBJ2-7	-	TRBV9	-	TGTGCCAGCAGCCCCAATATCGGGTTTAACCCCCTCGAGCAGTACTTC	CASSPNIGFNPLEQYF
TRBJ2-7	-	TRBV19	TRBD1	TGTGCCAGTAGTATAAGGGGGCGCTTTGCATACGAGCAGTACTTC	CASSIRGRFAYEQYF
TRBJ2-1	-	TRBV28	TRBD2	TGTGCCAGCAGCCCTCCGGAGCACCTAGCGGTGGGCCATGAGCAGTTCTTC	CASSPPEHLAVGHEQFF
TRBJ1-3	-	TRBV4-1	TRBD1	TGCGCCAGCAGCCAAGTGACAGGGGTCGTCGGAAACACCATATATTTT	CASSQVTGVVGNTIYF
TRBJ2-1	-	TRBV14	-	TGTGCCAGCAGCCAGGAACCGGGACTCCCCCGGCAGTTCTTC	CASSQEPGLPRQFF
TRBJ2-4	-	TRBV2	TRBD1	TGTGCCAGTGAGTGGGGACAGACCCTAGCCAAAAACATTCAGTACTTC	CASEWGQTLAKNIQYF
TRBJ2-1	-	TRBV4-1	TRBD2	TGCGCCAGCAGCCAGGGACTAGCCTGGGATGAGCAGTTCTTC	CASSQGLAWDEQFF
TRBJ2-3	-	TRBV13	-	TGTGCCAGCAGCTTCAGGACAGCGGTAGGTGGGGGCACAGATACGCAGTATTTT	CASSFRTAVGGGTDTQYF
TRBJ1-4	-	TRBV11-3	-	TGTGCCAGCAGCTTCCGTGAGTCTAATGAAAAACTGTTTTTT	CASSFRESNEKLFF
TRBJ2-5	-	TRBV6-5	TRBD2	TGTGCCAGCAGTTACGGACTAGCGTTCGCAGAGACCCAGTACTTC	CASSYGLAFAETQYF
TRBJ1-3	-	TRBV16	-	TGTGCCAGCAGCCACACACAGATTACCTCTGGAAACACCATATATTTT	CASSHTQITSGNTIYF
TRBJ2-3	-	TRBV7-6	-	TGTGCCAGCAGCTCCCATGCGGCGGCCCACACAGATACGCAGTATTTT	CASSSHAAAHTDTQYF
TRBJ2-5	-	TRBV29-1	TRBD1	TGCAGCGCCCAGTCTACAGGGGGCCAAGAGACCCAGTACTTC	CSAQSTGGQETQYF
TRBJ1-4	-	TRBV5-6	-	TGTGCCAGCAGCTGGAGACGTCACGAAAAACTGTTTTTT	CASSWRRHEKLFF
TRBJ2-2	-	TRBV7-8	TRBD2	TGTGCCAGCAGCTTAAGTAGGGGGGCGGCGGGGGGCACCGGGGAGCTGTTTTTT	CASSLSRGAAGGTGELFF
TRBJ2-1	-	TRBV6-5	-	TGTGCCAGCAGTTACTCGGACGGGAGCTCCTACAATGAGCAGTTCTTC	CASSYSDGSSYNEQFF
TRBJ1-5	-	TRBV14	TRBD1	TGTGCCAGCAGGCGACAGGGGAGCAATCAGCCCCAGCATTTT	CASRRQGSNQPQHF
TRBJ2-3	-	TRBV7-9	TRBD2	TGTGCCAGCAGCGGAGGACTAGCGGGAGTGGGCCCAGATACGCAGTATTTT	CASSGGLAGVGPDTQYF
TRBJ1-2	-	TRBV5-1	TRBD1	TGCGCCAGCAGCCCGGGGGACAGGGTGGGCGGCTACACCTTC	CASSPGDRVGGYTF
TRBJ1-4	few	TRBV28	-	TGTGCCAGCAGTTTAGAGGGGTGGGGGGATGAAAAACTGTTTTTT	CASSLEGWGDEKLFF
TRBJ2-7	-	TRBV25-1	TRBD1	TGTGCCAGCAGTGGGGACAGCCGGAGCTCCTACGAGCAGTACTTC	CASSGDSRSSYEQYF
TRBJ2-5	-	TRBV19	TRBD2	TGTGCCAGTAGTATCGGACTAGCGGGGGTGGGGGAGCAGTACTTC	CASSIGLAGVGEQYF
TRBJ2-5	-	TRBV7-2	-	TGTGCCAGCAGCTTACAACTAGCACGAGAGACCCAGTACTTC	CASSLQLARETQYF
TRBJ2-6	-	TRBV21-1	-	TGTGCCAGACCCGGGGGAACTAGGGTGTGTGGGGCCAACGTCCTGACTTTC	CARPGGTRVCGANVLTF
TRBJ2-7	-	TRBV10-3	TRBD1	TGTGCCATCAGTGAGTCAGGGACAGGGGTTCTCCTCGTATCCTACGAGCAGTACTTC	CAISESGTGVLLVSYEQYF